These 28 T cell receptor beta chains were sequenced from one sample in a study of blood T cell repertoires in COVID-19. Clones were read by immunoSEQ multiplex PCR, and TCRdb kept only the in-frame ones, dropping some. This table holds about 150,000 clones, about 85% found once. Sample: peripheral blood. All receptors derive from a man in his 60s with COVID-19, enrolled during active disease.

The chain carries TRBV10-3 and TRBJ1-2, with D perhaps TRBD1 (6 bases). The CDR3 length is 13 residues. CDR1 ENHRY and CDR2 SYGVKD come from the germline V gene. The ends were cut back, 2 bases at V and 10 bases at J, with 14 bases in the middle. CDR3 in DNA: TGTGCCATCAGTGAGGGACAGAAAGACAACTACACCTTC. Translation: CAISEGQKDNYTF.

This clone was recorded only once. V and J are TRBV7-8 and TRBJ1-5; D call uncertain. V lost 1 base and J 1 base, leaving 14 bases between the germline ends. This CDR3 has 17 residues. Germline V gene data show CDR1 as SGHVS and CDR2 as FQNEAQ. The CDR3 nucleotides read TGTGCCAGCAGCTTAGTAGACGCCAGGTTAAGCAATCAGCCCCAGCATTTT. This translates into CASSLVDARLSNQPQHF.

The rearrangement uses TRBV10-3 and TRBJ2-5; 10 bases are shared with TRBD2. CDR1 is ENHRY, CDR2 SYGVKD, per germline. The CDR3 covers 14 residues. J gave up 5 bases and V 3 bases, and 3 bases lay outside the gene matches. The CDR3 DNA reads TGTGCCATCAGTGACCTAGCGGGGGTGGAGACCCAGTACTTC. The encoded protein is CAISDLAGVETQYF.

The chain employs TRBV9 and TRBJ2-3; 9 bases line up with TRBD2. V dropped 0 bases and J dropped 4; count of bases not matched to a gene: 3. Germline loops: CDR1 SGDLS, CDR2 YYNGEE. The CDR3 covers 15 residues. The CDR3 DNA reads TGTGCCAGCAGCGTAGCTACTAGCGGGCCAGATACGCAGTATTTT. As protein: CASSVATSGPDTQYF. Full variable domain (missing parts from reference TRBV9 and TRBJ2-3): DSGVTQTPKHLITATGQRVTLRCSPRSGDLSVYWYQQSLDQGLQFLIQYYNGEERAKGNILERFSAQQFPDLHSELNLSSLELGDSALYFCASSVATSGPDTQYFGPGTRLTVL.

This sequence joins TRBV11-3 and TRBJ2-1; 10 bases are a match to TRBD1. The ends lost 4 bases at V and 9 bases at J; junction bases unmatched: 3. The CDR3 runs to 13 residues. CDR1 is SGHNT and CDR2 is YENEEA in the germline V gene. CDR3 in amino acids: CASSSGQGSEQFF. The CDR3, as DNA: TGTGCCAGCAGCTCGGGACAGGGGAGTGAGCAGTTCTTC.

CDR3 loop: CASSLATGTANTEAFF. As DNA, the CDR3 is TGTGCCAGCAGCTTGGCGACCGGGACAGCTAACACTGAAGCTTTCTTT. The chain carries TRBV5-6 and TRBJ1-1; 7 nucleotides align to TRBD1. This CDR3 is 16 amino acids long. Germline V CDR1 and CDR2: SGHDT, YYEEEE. The V and J ends lost 0 bases and 2 bases, in that order; junction bases with no gene match: 7.

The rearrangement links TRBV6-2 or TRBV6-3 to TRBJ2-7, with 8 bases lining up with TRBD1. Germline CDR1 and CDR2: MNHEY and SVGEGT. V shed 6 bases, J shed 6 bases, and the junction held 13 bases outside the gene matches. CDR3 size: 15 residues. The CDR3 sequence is CASSFRGLLGIEQYF. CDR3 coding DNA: TGTGCCAGCAGCTTCAGGGGGCTTCTGGGTATCGAGCAGTACTTC.

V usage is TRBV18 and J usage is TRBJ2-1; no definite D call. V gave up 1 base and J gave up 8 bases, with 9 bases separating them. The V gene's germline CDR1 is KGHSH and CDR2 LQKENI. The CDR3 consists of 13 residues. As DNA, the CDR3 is TGTGCCAGCTCACCACGGCAGGTCCATGAGCAGTTCTTC. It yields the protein CASSPRQVHEQFF.

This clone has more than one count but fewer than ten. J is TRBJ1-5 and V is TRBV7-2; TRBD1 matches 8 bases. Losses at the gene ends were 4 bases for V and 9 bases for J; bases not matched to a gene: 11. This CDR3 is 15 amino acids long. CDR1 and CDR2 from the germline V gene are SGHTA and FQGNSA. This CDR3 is CASSSNTGGVGPQHF. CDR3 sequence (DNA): TGTGCCAGCAGCTCAAATACAGGGGGAGTTGGGCCCCAGCATTTT. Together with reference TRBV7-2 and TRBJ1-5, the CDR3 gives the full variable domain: GAGVSQSPSNKVTEKGKDVELRCDPISGHTALYWYRQSLGQGLEFLIYFQGNSAPDKSGLPSDRFSAERTGGSVSTLTIQRTQQEDSAVYLCASSSNTGGVGPQHFGDGTRLSIL.

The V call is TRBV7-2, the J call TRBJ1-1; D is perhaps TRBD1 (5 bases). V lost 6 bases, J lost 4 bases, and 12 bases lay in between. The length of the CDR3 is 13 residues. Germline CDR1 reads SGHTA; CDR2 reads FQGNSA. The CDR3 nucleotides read TGTGCCAGCAGTTTGGGGGGGAGCACTGAAGCTTTCTTT. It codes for CASSLGGSTEAFF.

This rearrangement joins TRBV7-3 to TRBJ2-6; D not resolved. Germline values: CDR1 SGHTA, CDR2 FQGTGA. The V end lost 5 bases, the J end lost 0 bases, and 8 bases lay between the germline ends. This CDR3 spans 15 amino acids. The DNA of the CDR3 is TGTGCCAGCAGCCCACAGCTCTCTGGGGCCAACGTCCTGACTTTC. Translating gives CASSPQLSGANVLTF.

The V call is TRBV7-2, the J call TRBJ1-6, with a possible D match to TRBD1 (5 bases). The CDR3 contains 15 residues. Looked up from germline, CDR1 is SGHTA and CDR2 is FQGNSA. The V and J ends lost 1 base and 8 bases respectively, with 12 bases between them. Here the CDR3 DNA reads TGTGCCAGCAGCTTAGTTAGCGGGACGGATTCACCCCTCCACTTT. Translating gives CASSLVSGTDSPLHF. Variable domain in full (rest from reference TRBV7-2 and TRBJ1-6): GAGVSQSPSNKVTEKGKDVELRCDPISGHTALYWYRQSLGQGLEFLIYFQGNSAPDKSGLPSDRFSAERTGGSVSTLTIQRTQQEDSAVYLCASSLVSGTDSPLHFGNGTRLTVT.

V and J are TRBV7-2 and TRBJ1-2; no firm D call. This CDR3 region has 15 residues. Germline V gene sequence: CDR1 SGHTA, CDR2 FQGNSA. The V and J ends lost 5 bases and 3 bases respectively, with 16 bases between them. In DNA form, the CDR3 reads TGTGCCAGCAGCCTCCGGGAGGTCTCATACTATGGCTACACCTTC. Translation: CASSLREVSYYGYTF.

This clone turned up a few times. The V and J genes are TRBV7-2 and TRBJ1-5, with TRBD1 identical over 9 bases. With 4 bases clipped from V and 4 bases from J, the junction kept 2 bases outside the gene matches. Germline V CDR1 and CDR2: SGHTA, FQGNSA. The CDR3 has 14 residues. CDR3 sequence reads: CASSWGQGNQPQHF. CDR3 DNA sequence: TGTGCCAGCAGCTGGGGACAGGGTAATCAGCCCCAGCATTTT.

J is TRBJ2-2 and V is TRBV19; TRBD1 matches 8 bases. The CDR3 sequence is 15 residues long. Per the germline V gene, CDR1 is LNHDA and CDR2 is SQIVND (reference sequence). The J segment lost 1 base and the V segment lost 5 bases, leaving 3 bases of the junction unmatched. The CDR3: CASSPDRGNTGELFF. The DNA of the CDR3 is TGTGCCAGTAGTCCCGACAGGGGGAACACCGGGGAGCTGTTTTTT.

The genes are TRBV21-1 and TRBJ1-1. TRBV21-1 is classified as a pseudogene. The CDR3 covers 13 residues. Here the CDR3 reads CASRFVVHTEAFF. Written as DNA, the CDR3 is TGTGCCAGCCGGTTCGTGGTCCACACTGAAGCTTTCTTT.

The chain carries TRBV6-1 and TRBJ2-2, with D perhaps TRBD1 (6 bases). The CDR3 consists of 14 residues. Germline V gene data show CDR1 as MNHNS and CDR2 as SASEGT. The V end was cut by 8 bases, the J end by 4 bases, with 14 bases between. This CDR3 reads CASLPQGSTGELFF. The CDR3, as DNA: TGTGCCAGCCTCCCTCAGGGGTCCACCGGGGAGCTGTTTTTT.

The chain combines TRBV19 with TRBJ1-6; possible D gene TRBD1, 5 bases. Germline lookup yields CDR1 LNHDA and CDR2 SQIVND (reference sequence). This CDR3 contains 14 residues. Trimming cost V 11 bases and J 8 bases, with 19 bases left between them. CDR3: CAWGGVSPHSPLHF. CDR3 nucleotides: TGTGCCTGGGGGGGGGTCTCGCCGCATTCACCCCTCCACTTT. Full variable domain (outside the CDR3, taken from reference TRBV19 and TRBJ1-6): DGGITQSPKYLFRKEGQNVTLSCEQNLNHDAMYWYRQDPGQGLRLIYYSQIVNDFQKGDIAEGYSVSREKKESFPLTVTSAQKNPTAFYLCAWGGVSPHSPLHFGNGTRLTVT.

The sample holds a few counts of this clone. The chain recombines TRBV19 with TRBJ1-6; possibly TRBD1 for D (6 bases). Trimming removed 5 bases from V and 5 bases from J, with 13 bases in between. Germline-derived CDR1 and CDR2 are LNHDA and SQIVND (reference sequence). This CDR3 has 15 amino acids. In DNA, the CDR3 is TGTGCCAGTAGTGCTAGGACAGTAGATAATTCACCCCTCCACTTT. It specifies CASSARTVDNSPLHF.

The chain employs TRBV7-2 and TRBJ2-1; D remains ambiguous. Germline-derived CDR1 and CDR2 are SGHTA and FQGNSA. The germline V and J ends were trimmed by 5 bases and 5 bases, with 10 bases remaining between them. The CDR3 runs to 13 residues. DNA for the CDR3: TGTGCCAGCAGCCATAGCTACGACAATGAGCAGTTCTTC. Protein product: CASSHSYDNEQFF.

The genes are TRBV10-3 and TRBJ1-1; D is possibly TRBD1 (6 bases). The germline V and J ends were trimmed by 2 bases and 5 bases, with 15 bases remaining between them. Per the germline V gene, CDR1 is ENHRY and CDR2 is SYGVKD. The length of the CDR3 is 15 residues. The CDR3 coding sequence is TGTGCCATCAGTGAGGGCAACACAGGGCGGACTGAAGCTTTCTTT. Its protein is CAISEGNTGRTEAFF.

CDR3 in DNA: TGTGCCTGGAATCTAAACTCCTACGAGCAGTACTTC. Translation: CAWNLNSYEQYF. J is TRBJ2-7 and V is TRBV30; D is uncertain. The CDR3 length is 12 residues. V gave up 4 bases and J gave up 0 bases, with 7 bases separating them. Per germline, CDR1 GTSNPN and CDR2 SVGIG (reference sequence).

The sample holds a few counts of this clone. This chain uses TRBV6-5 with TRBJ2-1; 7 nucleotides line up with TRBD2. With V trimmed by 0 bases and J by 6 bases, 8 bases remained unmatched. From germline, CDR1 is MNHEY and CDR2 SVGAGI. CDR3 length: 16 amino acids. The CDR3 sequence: CASSYSRASGSNEQFF. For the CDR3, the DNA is TGTGCCAGCAGTTACTCGAGGGCTAGCGGATCCAATGAGCAGTTCTTC.

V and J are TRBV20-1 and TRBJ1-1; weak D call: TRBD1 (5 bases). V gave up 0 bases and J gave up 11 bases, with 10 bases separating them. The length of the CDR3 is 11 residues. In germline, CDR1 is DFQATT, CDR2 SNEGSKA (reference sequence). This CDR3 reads CSARDGGSAFF. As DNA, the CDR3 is TGCAGTGCTAGAGATGGGGGGTCCGCTTTCTTT.

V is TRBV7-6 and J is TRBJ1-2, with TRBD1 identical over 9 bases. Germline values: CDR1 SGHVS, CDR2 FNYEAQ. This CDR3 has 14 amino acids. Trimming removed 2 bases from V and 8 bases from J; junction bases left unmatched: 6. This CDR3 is CASSLSGTGKGYTF. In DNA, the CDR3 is TGTGCCAGCAGCTTATCCGGGACAGGGAAGGGCTACACCTTC.

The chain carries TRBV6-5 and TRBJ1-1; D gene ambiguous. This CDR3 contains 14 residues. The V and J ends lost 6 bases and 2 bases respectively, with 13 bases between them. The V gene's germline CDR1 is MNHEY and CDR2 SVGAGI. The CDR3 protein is CASRPFRDNTEAFF. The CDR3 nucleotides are TGTGCCAGCAGGCCTTTTCGGGATAACACTGAAGCTTTCTTT.

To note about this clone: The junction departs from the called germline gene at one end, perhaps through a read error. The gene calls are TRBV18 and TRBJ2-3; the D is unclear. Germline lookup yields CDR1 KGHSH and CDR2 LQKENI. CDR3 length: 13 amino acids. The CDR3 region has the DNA TGTGCCAGCTCACCACCAAGAACAGCTACGCAGTATTTT. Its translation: CASSPPRTATQYF.

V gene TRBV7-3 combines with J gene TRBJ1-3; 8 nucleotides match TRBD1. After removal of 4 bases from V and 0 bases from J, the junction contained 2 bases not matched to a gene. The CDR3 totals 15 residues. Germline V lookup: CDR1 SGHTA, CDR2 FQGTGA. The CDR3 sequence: CASSSTGGSGNTIYF. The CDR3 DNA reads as TGTGCCAGCAGCTCTACAGGGGGCTCTGGAAACACCATATATTTT. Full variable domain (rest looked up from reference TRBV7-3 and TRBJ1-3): GAGVSQTPSNKVTEKGKYVELRCDPISGHTALYWYRQSLGQGPEFLIYFQGTGAADDSGLPNDRFFAVRPEGSVSTLKIQRTERGDSAVYLCASSSTGGSGNTIYFGEGSWLTVV.